The clone carrying this TCR beta chain was counted once. The sample comes from a study of blood T cell repertoires in COVID-19. Study at large: The United States, Italy and Spain supplied acute and convalescent COVID-19 samples. Sample material is recorded as cDNA or gDNA derived from T cells, B-cell-depleted T cells, or PBMCs.

As handled by the study authors: For nucleated cells, counts were estimated from reference gene primer amplification. Some clones are missing from TCRdb's copy, which holds only in-frame ones; the method was immunoSEQ multiplex PCR. Clone size and the V and J calls come from that table; the DNA yielded D and trimming. The table records hundreds of thousands of clones, 87% of them present only once. The germline gives CDR1 LGHNA, CDR2 YSLEER. The V gene end was trimmed by 1 base and the J gene end by 5 bases; junction bases not matched to a gene: 11. This CDR3 spans 16 amino acids. The sequence came from a woman aged 40 to 50 who had recovered from COVID-19. Specimen: peripheral blood. The V call is TRBV4-3, the J call TRBJ2-7, with 7 bases identical to TRBD1. CDR3 in amino acids: CASSQGTGRGYDEQYF. The CDR3 nucleotides are TGCGCCAGCAGCCAAGGTACCGGCAGGGGGTACGACGAGCAGTACTTC.